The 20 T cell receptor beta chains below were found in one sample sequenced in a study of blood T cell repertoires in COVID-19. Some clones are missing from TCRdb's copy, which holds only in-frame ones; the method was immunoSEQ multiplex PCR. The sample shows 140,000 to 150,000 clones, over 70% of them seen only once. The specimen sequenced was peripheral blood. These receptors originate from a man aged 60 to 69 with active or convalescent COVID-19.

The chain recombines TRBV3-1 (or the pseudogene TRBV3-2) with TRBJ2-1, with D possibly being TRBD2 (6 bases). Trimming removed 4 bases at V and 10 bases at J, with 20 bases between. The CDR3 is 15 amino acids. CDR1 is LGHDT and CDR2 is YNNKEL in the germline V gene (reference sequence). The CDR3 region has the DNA TGTGCCAGCAGCCCCGGGTGGGACCGCGCGGGAGAGCAGTTCTTC. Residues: CASSPGWDRAGEQFF.

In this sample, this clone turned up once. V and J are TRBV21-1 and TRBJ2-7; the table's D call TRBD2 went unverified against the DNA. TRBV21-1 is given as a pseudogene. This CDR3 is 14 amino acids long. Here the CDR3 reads CASSKGEGPYEQYF. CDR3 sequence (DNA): TGTGCCAGCAGCAAAGGGGAGGGCCCCTACGAGCAGTACTTC.

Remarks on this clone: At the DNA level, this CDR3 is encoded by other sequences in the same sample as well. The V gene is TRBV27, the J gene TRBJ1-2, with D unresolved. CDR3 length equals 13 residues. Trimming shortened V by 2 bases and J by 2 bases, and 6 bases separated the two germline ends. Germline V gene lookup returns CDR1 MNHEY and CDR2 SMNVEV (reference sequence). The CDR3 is CASSLTENYGYTF. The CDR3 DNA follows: TGTGCCAGCAGTTTAACAGAAAACTATGGCTACACCTTC.

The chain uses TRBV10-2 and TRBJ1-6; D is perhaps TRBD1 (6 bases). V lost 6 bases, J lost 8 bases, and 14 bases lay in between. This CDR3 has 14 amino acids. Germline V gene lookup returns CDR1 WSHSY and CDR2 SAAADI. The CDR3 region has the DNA TGCGCCAGCAGGAGGGGGGGGCGGGATTCACCCCTCCACTTT. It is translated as CASRRGGRDSPLHF.

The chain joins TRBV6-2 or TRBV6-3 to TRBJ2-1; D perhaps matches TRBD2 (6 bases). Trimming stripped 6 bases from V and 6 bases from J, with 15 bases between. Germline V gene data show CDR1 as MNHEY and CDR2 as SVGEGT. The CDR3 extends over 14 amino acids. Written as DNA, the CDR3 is TGTGCCAGCAGCATTTCGGGACTTCTCAATGAGCAGTTCTTC. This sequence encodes CASSISGLLNEQFF.

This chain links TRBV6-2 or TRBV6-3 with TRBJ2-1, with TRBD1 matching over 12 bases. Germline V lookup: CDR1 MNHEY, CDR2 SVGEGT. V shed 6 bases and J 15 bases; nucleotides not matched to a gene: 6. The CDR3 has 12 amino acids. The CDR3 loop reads CASSPGTGGLFF. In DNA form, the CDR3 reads TGTGCCAGCAGCCCCGGGACAGGGGGCTTGTTCTTC.

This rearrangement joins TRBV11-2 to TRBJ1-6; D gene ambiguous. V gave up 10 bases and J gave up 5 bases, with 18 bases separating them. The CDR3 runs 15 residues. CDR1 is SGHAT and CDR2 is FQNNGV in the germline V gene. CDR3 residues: CAITDTMGNNSPLHF. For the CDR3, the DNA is TGTGCCATCACTGACACAATGGGCAATAATTCACCCCTCCACTTT.

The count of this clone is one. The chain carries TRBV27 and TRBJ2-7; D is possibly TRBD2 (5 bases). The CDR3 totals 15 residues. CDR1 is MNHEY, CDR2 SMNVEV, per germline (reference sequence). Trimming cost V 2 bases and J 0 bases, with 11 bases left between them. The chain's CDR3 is CASSLRLAVSYEQYF. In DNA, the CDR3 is TGTGCCAGCAGTTTACGGCTAGCCGTCTCCTACGAGCAGTACTTC.

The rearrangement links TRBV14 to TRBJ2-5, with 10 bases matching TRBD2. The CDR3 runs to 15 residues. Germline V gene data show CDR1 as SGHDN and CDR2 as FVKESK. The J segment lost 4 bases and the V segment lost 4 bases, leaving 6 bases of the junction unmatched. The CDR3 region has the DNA TGTGCCAGCAGCCTAAGGACTAGCGGCCTAGAGACCCAGTACTTC. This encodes CASSLRTSGLETQYF.

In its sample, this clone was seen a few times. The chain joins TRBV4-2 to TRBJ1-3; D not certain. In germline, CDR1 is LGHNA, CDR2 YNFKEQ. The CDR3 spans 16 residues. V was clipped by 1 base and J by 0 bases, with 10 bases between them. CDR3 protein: CASSQGPLVSGNTIYF. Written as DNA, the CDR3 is TGTGCCAGCAGCCAAGGGCCTTTGGTCTCTGGAAACACCATATATTTT.

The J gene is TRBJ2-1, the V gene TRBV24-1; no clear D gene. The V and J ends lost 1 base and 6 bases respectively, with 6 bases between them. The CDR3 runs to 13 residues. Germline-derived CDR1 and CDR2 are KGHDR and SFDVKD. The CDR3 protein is CATSDFNSNEQFF. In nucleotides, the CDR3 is TGTGCCACCAGTGATTTTAACAGCAATGAGCAGTTCTTC.

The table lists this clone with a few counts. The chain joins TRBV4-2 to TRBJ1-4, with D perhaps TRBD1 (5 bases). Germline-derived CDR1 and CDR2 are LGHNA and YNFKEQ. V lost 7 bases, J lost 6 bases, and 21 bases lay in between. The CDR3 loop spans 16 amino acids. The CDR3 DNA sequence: TGTGCCAGCACCCCGGACATAAGGGGTGGTGATGAAAAACTGTTTTTT. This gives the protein CASTPDIRGGDEKLFF.

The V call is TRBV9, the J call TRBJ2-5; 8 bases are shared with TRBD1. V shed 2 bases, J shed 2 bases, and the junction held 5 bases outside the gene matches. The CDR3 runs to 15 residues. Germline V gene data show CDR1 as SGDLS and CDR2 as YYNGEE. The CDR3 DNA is TGTGCCAGCAGCGTCGACAGGGGAGGTCAAGAGACCCAGTACTTC. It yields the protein CASSVDRGGQETQYF. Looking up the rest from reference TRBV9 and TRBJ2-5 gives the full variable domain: DSGVTQTPKHLITATGQRVTLRCSPRSGDLSVYWYQQSLDQGLQFLIQYYNGEERAKGNILERFSAQQFPDLHSELNLSSLELGDSALYFCASSVDRGGQETQYFGPGTRLLVL.

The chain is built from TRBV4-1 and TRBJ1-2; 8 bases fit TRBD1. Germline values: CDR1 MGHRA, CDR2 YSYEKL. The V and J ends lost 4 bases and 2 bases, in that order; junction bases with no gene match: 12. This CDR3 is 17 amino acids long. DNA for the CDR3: TGCGCCAGCAGCCCCGAATGGCAGGGGGCGATGAACTATGGCTACACCTTC. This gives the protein CASSPEWQGAMNYGYTF.

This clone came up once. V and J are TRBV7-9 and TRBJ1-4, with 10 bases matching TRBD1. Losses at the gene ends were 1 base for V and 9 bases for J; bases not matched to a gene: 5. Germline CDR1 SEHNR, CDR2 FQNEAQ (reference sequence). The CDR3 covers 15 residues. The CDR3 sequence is CASSLGGTGVQKLFF. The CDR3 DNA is TGTGCCAGCAGCTTAGGAGGGACAGGGGTCCAAAAACTGTTTTTT. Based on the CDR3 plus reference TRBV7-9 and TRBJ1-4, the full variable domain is DTGVSQNPRHKITKRGQNVTFRCDPISEHNRLYWYRQTLGQGPEFLTYFQNEAQLEKSRLLSDRFSAERPKGSFSTLEIQRTEQGDSAMYLCASSLGGTGVQKLFFGSGTQLSVL.

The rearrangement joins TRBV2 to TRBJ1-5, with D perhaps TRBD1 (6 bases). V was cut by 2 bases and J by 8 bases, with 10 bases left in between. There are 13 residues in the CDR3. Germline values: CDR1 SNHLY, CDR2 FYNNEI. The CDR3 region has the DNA TGTGCCAGCAGTGAATTGGGGGCGAAGCCCCAGCATTTT. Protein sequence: CASSELGAKPQHF. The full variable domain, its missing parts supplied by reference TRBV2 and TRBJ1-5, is EPEVTQTPSHQVTQMGQEVILRCVPISNHLYFYWYRQILGQKVEFLVSFYNNEISEKSEIFDDQFSVERPDGSNFTLKIRSTKLEDSAMYFCASSELGAKPQHFGDGTRLSIL.

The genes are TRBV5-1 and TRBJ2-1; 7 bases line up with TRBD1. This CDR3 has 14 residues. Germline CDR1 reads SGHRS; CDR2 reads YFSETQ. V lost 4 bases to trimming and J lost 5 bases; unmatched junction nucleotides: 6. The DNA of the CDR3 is TGCGCCAGCAGCCTCGGACAGGTCAACAATGAGCAGTTCTTC. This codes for CASSLGQVNNEQFF.

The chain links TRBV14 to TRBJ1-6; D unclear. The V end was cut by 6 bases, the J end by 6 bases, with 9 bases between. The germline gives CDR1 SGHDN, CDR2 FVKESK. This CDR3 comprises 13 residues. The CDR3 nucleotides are TGTGCCAGCAGTGAGGGTGGTAATTCACCCCTCCACTTT. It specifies CASSEGGNSPLHF.

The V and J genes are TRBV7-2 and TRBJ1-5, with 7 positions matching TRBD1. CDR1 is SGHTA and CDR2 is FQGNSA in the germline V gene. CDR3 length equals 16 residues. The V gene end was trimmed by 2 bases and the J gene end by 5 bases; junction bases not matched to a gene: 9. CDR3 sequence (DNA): TGTGCCAGCAGCTTATTCTCCACAGGGGAGTATCAGCCCCAGCATTTT. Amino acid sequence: CASSLFSTGEYQPQHF.

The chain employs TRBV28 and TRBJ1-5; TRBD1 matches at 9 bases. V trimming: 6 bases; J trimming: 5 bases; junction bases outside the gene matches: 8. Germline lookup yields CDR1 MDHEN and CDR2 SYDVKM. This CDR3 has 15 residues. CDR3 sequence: CASSSGTGKYQPQHF. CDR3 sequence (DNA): TGTGCCAGCAGCTCCGGGACAGGGAAATATCAGCCCCAGCATTTT. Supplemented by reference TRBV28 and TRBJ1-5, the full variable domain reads DVKVTQSSRYLVKRTGEKVFLECVQDMDHENMFWYRQDPGLGLRLIYFSYDVKMKEKGDIPEGYSVSREKKERFSLILESASTNQTSMYLCASSSGTGKYQPQHFGDGTRLSIL.